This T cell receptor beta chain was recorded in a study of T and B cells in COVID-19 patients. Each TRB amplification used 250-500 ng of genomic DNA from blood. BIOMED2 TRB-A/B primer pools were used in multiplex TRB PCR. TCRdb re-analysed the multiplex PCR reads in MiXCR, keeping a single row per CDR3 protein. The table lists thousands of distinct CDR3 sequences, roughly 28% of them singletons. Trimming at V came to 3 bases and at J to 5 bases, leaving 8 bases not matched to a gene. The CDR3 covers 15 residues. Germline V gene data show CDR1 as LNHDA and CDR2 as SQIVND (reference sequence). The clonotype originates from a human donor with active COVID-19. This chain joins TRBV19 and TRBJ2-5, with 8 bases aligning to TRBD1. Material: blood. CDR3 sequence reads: CASSIGTGFVETQYF. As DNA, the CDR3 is TGTGCCAGTAGTATCGGGACAGGATTTGTGGAGACCCAGTACTTC.